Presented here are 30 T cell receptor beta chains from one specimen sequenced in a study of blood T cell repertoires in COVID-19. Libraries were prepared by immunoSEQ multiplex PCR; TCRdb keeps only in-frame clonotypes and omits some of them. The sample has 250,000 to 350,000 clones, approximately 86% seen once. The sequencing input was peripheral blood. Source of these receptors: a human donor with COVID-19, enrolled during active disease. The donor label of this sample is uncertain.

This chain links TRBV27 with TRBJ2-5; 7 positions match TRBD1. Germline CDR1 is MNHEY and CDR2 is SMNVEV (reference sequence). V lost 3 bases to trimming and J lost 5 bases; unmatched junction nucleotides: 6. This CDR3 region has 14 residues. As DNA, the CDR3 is TGTGCCAGCAGTTTCGTAGGGGGCGGGGAGACCCAGTACTTC. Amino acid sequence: CASSFVGGGETQYF.

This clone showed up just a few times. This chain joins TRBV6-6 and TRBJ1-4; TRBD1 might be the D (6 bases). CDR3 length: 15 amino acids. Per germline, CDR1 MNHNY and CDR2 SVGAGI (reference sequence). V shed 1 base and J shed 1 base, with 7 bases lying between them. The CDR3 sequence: CASSYLQGTNEKLFF. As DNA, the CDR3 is TGTGCCAGCAGTTACTTACAGGGAACTAATGAAAAACTGTTTTTT.

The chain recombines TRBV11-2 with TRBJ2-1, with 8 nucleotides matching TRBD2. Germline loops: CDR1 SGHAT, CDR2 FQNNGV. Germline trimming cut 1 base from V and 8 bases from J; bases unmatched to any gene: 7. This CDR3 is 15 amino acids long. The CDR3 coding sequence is TGTGCCAGCAGCTTAGGGTACAGCGGGAGTTATGAGCAGTTCTTC. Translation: CASSLGYSGSYEQFF.

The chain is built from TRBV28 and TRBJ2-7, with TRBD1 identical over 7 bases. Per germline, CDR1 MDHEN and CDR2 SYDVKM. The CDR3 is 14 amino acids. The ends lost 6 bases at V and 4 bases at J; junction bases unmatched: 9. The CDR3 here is CASRGTALPYEQYF. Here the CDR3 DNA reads TGTGCCAGCAGGGGGACAGCGCTCCCTTACGAGCAGTACTTC.

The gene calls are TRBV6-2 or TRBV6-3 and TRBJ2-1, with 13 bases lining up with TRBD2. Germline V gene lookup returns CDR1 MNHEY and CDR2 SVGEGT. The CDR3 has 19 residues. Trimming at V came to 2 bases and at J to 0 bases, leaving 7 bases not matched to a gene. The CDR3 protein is CASSYLPGTSGASYNEQFF. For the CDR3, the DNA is TGTGCCAGCAGTTACCTTCCCGGGACTAGCGGGGCCTCCTACAATGAGCAGTTCTTC.

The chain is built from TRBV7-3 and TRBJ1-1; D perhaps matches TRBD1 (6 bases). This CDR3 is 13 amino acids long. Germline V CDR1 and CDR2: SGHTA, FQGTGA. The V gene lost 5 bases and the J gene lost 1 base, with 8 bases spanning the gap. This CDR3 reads CASSRDTNTEAFF. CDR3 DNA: TGTGCCAGCAGCAGGGACACGAACACTGAAGCTTTCTTT.

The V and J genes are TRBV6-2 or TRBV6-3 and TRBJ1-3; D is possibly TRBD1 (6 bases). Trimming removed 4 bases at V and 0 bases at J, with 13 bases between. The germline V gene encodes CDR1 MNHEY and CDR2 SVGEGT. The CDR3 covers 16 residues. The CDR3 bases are TGTGCCAGCAGTTGGAGCAGGGGCGGCTCTGGAAACACCATATATTTT. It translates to CASSWSRGGSGNTIYF.

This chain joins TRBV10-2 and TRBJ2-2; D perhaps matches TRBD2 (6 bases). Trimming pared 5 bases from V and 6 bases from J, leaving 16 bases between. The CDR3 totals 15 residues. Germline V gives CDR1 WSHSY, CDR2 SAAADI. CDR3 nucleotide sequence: TGCGCCAGCAGTCGAGGAGGGTTGTCTCCCGGGGAGCTGTTTTTT. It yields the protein CASSRGGLSPGELFF.

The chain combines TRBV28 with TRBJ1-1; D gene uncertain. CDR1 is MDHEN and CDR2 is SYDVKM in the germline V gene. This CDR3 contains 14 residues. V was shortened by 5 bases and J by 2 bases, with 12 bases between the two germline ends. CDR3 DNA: TGTGCCAGCAGTCGTCCTCGGGGTAACACTGAAGCTTTCTTT. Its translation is CASSRPRGNTEAFF. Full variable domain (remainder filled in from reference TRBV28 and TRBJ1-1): DVKVTQSSRYLVKRTGEKVFLECVQDMDHENMFWYRQDPGLGLRLIYFSYDVKMKEKGDIPEGYSVSREKKERFSLILESASTNQTSMYLCASSRPRGNTEAFFGQGTRLTVV.

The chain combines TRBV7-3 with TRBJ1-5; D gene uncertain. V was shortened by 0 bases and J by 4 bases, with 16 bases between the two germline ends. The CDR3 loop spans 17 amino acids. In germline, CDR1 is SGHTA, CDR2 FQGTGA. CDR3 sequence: CASSLTGGQRVNQPQHF. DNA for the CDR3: TGTGCCAGCAGCTTAACAGGTGGGCAGAGAGTGAATCAGCCCCAGCATTTT.

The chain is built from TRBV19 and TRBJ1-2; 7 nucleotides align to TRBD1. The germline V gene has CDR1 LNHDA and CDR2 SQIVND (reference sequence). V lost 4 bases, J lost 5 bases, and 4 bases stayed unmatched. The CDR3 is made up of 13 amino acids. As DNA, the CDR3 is TGTGCCAGTAGTACTGACAGGGAATATGGCTACACCTTC. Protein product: CASSTDREYGYTF. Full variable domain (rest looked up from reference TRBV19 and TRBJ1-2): DGGITQSPKYLFRKEGQNVTLSCEQNLNHDAMYWYRQDPGQGLRLIYYSQIVNDFQKGDIAEGYSVSREKKESFPLTVTSAQKNPTAFYLCASSTDREYGYTFGSGTRLTVV.

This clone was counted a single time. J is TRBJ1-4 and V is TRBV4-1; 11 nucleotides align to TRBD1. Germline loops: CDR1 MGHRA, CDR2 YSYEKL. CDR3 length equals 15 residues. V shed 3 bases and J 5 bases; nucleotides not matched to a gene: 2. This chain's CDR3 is CASSQDRGQNEKLFF. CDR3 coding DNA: TGCGCCAGCAGCCAGGACAGGGGGCAAAATGAAAAACTGTTTTTT.

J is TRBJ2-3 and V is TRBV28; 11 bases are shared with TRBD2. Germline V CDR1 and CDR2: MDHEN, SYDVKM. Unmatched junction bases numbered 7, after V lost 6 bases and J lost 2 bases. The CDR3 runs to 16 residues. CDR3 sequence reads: CASSTFSGRATDTQYF. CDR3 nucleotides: TGTGCCAGCAGCACATTTAGCGGGAGGGCCACAGATACGCAGTATTTT.

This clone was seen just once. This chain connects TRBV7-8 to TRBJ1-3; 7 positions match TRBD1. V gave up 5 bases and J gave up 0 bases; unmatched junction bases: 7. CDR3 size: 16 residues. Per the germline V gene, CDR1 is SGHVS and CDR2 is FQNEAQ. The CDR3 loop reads CASSLHRGLSGNTIYF. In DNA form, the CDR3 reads TGTGCCAGCAGCCTGCACAGGGGCCTCTCTGGAAACACCATATATTTT.

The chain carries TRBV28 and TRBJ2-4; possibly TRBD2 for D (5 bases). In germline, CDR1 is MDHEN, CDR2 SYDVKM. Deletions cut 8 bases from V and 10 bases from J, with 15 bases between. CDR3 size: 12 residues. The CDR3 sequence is CASEETRGIQYF. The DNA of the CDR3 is TGTGCCAGCGAAGAGACAAGAGGGATTCAGTACTTC.

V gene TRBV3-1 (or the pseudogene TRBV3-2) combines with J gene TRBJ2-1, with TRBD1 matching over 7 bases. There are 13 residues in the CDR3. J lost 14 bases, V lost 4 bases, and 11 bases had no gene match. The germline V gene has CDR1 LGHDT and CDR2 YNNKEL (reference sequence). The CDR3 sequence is CASSLSRQGTKFF. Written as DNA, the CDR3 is TGTGCCAGCAGCCTATCACGACAGGGCACGAAGTTCTTC.

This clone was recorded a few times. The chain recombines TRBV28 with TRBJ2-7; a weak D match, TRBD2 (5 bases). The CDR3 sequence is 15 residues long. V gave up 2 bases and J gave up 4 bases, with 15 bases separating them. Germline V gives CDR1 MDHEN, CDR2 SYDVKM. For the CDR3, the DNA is TGTGCCAGCAGTTTAGCGGGCAGCCCGGGGTACGAGCAGTACTTC. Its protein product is CASSLAGSPGYEQYF.

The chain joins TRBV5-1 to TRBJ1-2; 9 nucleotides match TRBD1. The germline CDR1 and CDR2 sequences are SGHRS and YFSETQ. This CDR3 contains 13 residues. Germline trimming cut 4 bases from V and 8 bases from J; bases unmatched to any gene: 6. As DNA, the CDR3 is TGCGCCAGCAGCCCGGGACAGGGTGGAGGCTACACCTTC. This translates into CASSPGQGGGYTF.

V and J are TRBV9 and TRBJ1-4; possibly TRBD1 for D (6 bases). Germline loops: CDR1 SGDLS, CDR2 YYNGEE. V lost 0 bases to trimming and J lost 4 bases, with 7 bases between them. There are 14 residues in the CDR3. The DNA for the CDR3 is TGTGCCAGCAGCGTAGCAGGGGTTAATGAAAAACTGTTTTTT. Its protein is CASSVAGVNEKLFF.

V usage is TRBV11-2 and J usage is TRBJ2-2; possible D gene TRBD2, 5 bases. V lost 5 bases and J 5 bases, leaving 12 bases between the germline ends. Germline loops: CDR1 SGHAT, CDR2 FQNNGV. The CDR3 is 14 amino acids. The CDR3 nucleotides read TGTGCCAGCAGCCAACTAGTGACAACCGGGGAGCTGTTTTTT. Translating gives CASSQLVTTGELFF.

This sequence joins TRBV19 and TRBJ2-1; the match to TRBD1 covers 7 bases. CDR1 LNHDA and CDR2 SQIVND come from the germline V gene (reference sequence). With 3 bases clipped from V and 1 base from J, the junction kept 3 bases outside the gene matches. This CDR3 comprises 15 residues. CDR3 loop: CASSIDRVSYNEQFF. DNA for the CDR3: TGTGCCAGTAGTATTGACAGGGTATCCTACAATGAGCAGTTCTTC. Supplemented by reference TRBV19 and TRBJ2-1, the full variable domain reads DGGITQSPKYLFRKEGQNVTLSCEQNLNHDAMYWYRQDPGQGLRLIYYSQIVNDFQKGDIAEGYSVSREKKESFPLTVTSAQKNPTAFYLCASSIDRVSYNEQFFGPGTRLTVL.

CDR3 sequence reads: CASSLGSGTSGQETQYF. The CDR3 DNA is TGTGCCAGCAGCTTAGGATCTGGGACTAGCGGCCAAGAGACCCAGTACTTC. The chain links TRBV11-2 to TRBJ2-5; 11 positions agree with TRBD2. The CDR3 is 17 residues long. V gave up 1 base and J gave up 1 base; unmatched junction bases: 5. Germline V gives CDR1 SGHAT, CDR2 FQNNGV.

In DNA form, the CDR3 reads TGTGCCAGCAGCCGAGGTCATCTTGGGGGGACCTCCCGCGAGCAGTACTTC. Its translation is CASSRGHLGGTSREQYF. The chain recombines TRBV7-9 with TRBJ2-7; maybe TRBD2 (6 bases). The V gene lost 5 bases and the J gene lost 6 bases, with 26 bases spanning the gap. Germline CDR1 SEHNR, CDR2 FQNEAQ (reference sequence). This CDR3 is built from 17 residues.

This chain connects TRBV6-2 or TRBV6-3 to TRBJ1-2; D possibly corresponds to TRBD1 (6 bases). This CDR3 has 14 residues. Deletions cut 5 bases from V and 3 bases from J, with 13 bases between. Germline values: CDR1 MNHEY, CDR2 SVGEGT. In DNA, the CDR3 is TGTGCCAGCAGTCGTCGACAGGCCTACTATGGCTACACCTTC. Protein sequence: CASSRRQAYYGYTF.

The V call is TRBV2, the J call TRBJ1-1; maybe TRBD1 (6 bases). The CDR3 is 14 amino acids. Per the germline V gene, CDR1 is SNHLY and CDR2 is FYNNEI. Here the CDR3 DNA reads TGTGCAGACCGGGGGGCTCAAGAGAGCACTGAAGCTTTCTTT. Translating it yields CADRGAQESTEAFF.

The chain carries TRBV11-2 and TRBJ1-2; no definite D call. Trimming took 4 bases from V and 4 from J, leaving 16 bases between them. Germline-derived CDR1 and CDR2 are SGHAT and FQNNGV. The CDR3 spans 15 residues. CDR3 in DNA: TGTGCCAGCAGCTCCACCCCTGGAGGAGTCTATGGCTACACCTTC. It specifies CASSSTPGGVYGYTF.

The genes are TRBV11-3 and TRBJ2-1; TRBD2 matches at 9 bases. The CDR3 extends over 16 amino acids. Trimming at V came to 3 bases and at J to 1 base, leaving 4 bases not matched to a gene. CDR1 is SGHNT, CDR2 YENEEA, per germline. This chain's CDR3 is CASSFSSGNSYNEQFF. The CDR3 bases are TGTGCCAGCAGCTTCTCTAGCGGGAATTCCTACAATGAGCAGTTCTTC.

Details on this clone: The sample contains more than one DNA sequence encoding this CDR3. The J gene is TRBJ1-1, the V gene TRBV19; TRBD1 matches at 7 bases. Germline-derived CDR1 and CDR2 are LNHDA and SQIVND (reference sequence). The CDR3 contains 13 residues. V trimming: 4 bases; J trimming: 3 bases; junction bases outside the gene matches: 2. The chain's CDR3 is CASSTTGDTEAFF. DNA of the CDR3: TGTGCCAGTAGTACAACAGGGGACACTGAAGCTTTCTTT.

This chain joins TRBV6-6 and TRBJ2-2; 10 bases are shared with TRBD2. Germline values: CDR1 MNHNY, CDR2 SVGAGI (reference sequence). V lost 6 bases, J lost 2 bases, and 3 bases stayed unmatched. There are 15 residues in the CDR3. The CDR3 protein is CASSRTSGNTGELFF. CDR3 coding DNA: TGTGCCAGCAGCCGGACTAGCGGTAACACCGGGGAGCTGTTTTTT.

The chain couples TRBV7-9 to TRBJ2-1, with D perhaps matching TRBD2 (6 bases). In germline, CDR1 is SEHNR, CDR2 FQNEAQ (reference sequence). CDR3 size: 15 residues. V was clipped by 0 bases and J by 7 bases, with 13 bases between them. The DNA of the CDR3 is TGTGCCAGCAGCTTAGCGGGCGGGAAGGTGAATGAGCAGTTCTTC. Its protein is CASSLAGGKVNEQFF.